The clone carrying this TCR beta chain occurred once. No antigen is known for it. This sample is part of a study of OX40 agonist ivuxolimab in advanced cancers. Study results and caveats: The average count of expanded clones was higher among CD8+ T cells than among CD4+. Part of the nonresponder group also had normalized T-cell clonal expansion that was low. Among the lowest levels of clonal expansion were found in partial responders at 0.1-3.0 mg/kg.

Trimming took off 0 bases at V and 5 bases at J, with 14 bases between the two ends. This CDR3 contains 15 residues. Germline lookup yields CDR1 SGHNT and CDR2 YYREEE (reference sequence). This table comes from immunoSEQ multiplex PCR, and its TCRdb copy is limited to in-frame clones, with some not included. The sample contains tens of thousands of clones, approximately 90% of which appear only once. This receptor was obtained from an adult with an advanced solid tumor such as melanoma, head and neck, liver or kidney cancer. V and J are TRBV5-4 and TRBJ2-5; the D is unclear. The source material was CD4+ or CD8+ T cells sorted from blood, sampled in a trial of the OX40 agonist ivuxolimab. For the CDR3, the DNA is TGTGCCAGCAGCTTGGATGTCGGGCCTAAGGAGACCCAGTACTTC. It codes for CASSLDVGPKETQYF.